Sequencing of this TCR beta chain was carried out in a study of blood T cell repertoires in COVID-19. Germline CDR1 is SGHRS and CDR2 is YFSETQ. The CDR3 runs 15 residues. Trimming took off 4 bases at V and 1 base at J, with 14 bases between the two ends. Per the study methods: Reference gene primer amplification gave estimated nucleated cell counts. Sequencing was performed with immunoSEQ multiplex PCR; in TCRdb, only in-frame clones are kept and a portion is missing. The DNA gave D and trimming, while V, J and clone size come from that table. Here the sample spans a few hundred thousand clones, approximately 80% being singletons.

The chain has TRBV5-1 and TRBJ1-1; weak D call: TRBD1 (6 bases). The TCR comes from a man aged 35 to 55 who had been exposed to COVID-19. Sequenced input: PBMCs or T cells enriched from blood (not recorded which). In nucleotides, the CDR3 is TGCGCCAGCAGCGCGGGAGACAGGAGGAACACTGAAGCTTTCTTT. It yields the protein CASSAGDRRNTEAFF. Full variable domain (outside the CDR3, taken from reference TRBV5-1 and TRBJ1-1): KAGVTQTPRYLIKTRGQQVTLSCSPISGHRSVSWYQQTPGQGLQFLFEYFSETQRNKGNFPGRFSGRQFSNSRSEMNVSTLELGDSALYLCASSAGDRRNTEAFFGQGTRLTVV.